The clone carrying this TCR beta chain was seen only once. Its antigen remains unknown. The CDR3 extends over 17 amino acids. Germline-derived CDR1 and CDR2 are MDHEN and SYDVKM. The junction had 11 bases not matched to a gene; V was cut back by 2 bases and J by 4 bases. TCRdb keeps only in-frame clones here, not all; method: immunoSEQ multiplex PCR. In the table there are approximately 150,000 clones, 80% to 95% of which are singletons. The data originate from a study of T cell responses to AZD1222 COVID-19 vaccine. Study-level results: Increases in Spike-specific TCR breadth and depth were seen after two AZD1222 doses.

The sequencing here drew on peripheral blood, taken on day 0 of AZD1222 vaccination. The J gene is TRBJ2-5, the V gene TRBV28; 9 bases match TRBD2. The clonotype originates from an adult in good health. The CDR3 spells CASSLVAGGRARETQYF. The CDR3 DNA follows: TGTGCCAGCAGTTTAGTGGCTGGCGGGAGGGCCAGAGAGACCCAGTACTTC.